The present TCR beta chain was sequenced within a study of blood T cell repertoires in COVID-19. Study-wide background: Samples of COVID-19 (acute and convalescent) were obtained from the United States, Italy and Spain. PBMCs, B-cell-depleted T cells, or T cells provided the cDNA or gDNA that made up the material.

Trimming pared 3 bases from V and 2 bases from J, leaving 8 bases between. CDR3 size: 13 residues. As originally analysed: Estimated nucleated cell counts came from reference gene primer amplification. The method was immunoSEQ multiplex PCR; TCRdb's version includes in-frame clones alone and lacks a portion of them. The V and J calls and the clone size are those of that table, but D and trimming were determined from the DNA. The repertoire holds tens of thousands of clones, with around 81% as singletons. The chain couples TRBV12-3 or TRBV12-4 to TRBJ2-7; D remains ambiguous. This TCR derives from a man older than 75 with acute or convalescent COVID-19. The sequenced sample consisted of peripheral blood. Here the CDR3 DNA reads TGTGCCAGCAGTTTTTTAGATGCCTACGAGCAGTACTTC. Translation gives CASSFLDAYEQYF.